These 25 T cell receptor beta chains originate from one sample sequenced in a study of cytomegalovirus exposure and HLA in healthy donors. PCR primers comprised 60 Vbeta and 13 Jbeta primers. Libraries were prepared by immunoSEQ multiplex PCR; TCRdb keeps only in-frame clonotypes and omits some of them. Here the sample spans 140,000 to 150,000 clones, less than 90% being singletons. Sequences were obtained from PBMCs. The source is a boy aged 2 to 10 in good health and CMV-seronegative.

V usage is TRBV28 and J usage is TRBJ2-7, with 9 bases matching TRBD1. Trimming cost V 2 bases and J 2 bases; bases outside gene matches: 10. Looked up from germline, CDR1 is MDHEN and CDR2 is SYDVKM. The CDR3 runs 17 residues. This chain's CDR3 is CASSLPATGTGPYEQYF. The DNA of the CDR3 is TGTGCCAGCAGTTTACCTGCGACCGGGACAGGGCCCTACGAGCAGTACTTC.

A note on this clone: Within the sample, other DNA sequences also encode this same CDR3. The chain has TRBV5-1 and TRBJ2-7; 10 nucleotides match TRBD2. Germline CDR1 and CDR2: SGHRS and YFSETQ. The CDR3 contains 14 residues. Trimming cost V 5 bases and J 4 bases; bases outside gene matches: 6. CDR3 protein: CASRYGLAAYEQYF. DNA for the CDR3: TGCGCCAGCAGATATGGACTAGCGGCATACGAGCAGTACTTC.

This clone was counted between two and nine times. The chain recombines TRBV28 with TRBJ2-7; D uncertain. The ends were cut back, 4 bases at V and 6 bases at J, with 16 bases in the middle. Germline V gives CDR1 MDHEN, CDR2 SYDVKM. This CDR3 spans 14 amino acids. The chain's CDR3 is CASSSLGEVAEQYF. CDR3 nucleotide sequence: TGTGCCAGCAGTTCACTCGGCGAGGTAGCCGAGCAGTACTTC.

The gene calls are TRBV18 and TRBJ2-3; TRBD2 agrees at 10 bases. Germline V gives CDR1 KGHSH, CDR2 LQKENI. V lost 3 bases to trimming and J lost 2 bases; unmatched junction nucleotides: 2. The CDR3 totals 15 residues. The DNA of the CDR3 is TGTGCCAGCTCACCCGGACTAGCGGTCACAGATACGCAGTATTTT. This sequence encodes CASSPGLAVTDTQYF.

The rearrangement joins TRBV19 to TRBJ2-3; 7 bases are shared with TRBD1. CDR1 and CDR2 from the germline V gene are LNHDA and SQIVND (reference sequence). V lost 3 bases and J lost 6; bases outside the gene matches: 3. This CDR3 region has 13 residues. This chain's CDR3 is CASSIGQVDTQYF. Written as DNA, the CDR3 is TGTGCCAGTAGTATCGGACAGGTCGATACGCAGTATTTT.

V usage is TRBV5-6 and J usage is TRBJ2-3; 8 bases agree with TRBD2. CDR1 is SGHDT and CDR2 is YYEEEE in the germline V gene. The CDR3 is made up of 15 amino acids. V was pared by 0 bases and J by 2 bases, with 2 bases of the junction left unmatched. DNA of the CDR3: TGTGCCAGCAGCTTGGCTAGCGGGCCCACAGATACGCAGTATTTT. Translated: CASSLASGPTDTQYF.

This chain joins TRBV11-3 and TRBJ2-7, with 10 bases matching TRBD1. Germline values: CDR1 SGHNT, CDR2 YENEEA. The J segment lost 9 bases and the V segment lost 8 bases, leaving 13 bases of the junction unmatched. This CDR3 contains 14 residues. CDR3 residues: CASGGQGLVNGQYF. The DNA for the CDR3 is TGTGCCAGCGGGGGACAGGGGCTTGTAAATGGGCAGTACTTC.

The rearrangement joins TRBV19 to TRBJ1-4; 7 bases fit TRBD1. CDR1 LNHDA and CDR2 SQIVND come from the germline V gene (reference sequence). V lost 1 base and J lost 5; bases outside the gene matches: 4. This CDR3 is built from 15 residues. As DNA, the CDR3 is TGTGCCAGTAGTATAGGGGACAGCGAGAATGAAAAACTGTTTTTT. The encoded protein is CASSIGDSENEKLFF. Based on the CDR3 plus reference TRBV19 and TRBJ1-4, the full variable domain is DGGITQSPKYLFRKEGQNVTLSCEQNLNHDAMYWYRQDPGQGLRLIYYSQIVNDFQKGDIAEGYSVSREKKESFPLTVTSAQKNPTAFYLCASSIGDSENEKLFFGSGTQLSVL.

The rearrangement links TRBV5-5 to TRBJ1-2; 7 nucleotides agree with TRBD1. Germline assignment: CDR1 SGHKS and CDR2 YYEKEE (reference sequence). V lost 1 base to trimming and J lost 1 base; unmatched junction nucleotides: 1. The CDR3 has 14 residues. CDR3 DNA: TGTGCCAGCAGCTTGACAGGGGTTAACTATGGCTACACCTTC. Its protein is CASSLTGVNYGYTF.

The rearrangement uses TRBV5-4 and TRBJ1-3; D is ambiguous. CDR1 and CDR2 (germline): SGHNT, YYREEE (reference sequence). V dropped 0 bases and J dropped 0 bases, with 7 bases sitting between them. CDR3 length: 15 residues. The CDR3 DNA follows: TGTGCCAGCAGCTTGGGGCAATCCTCTGGAAACACCATATATTTT. This gives the protein CASSLGQSSGNTIYF.

This clone was recorded once. This chain links TRBV30 with TRBJ1-2; 7 nucleotides align to TRBD1. This CDR3 has 15 residues. The V segment lost 0 bases and the J segment 4 bases; nucleotides outside the gene matches: 8. Germline lookup yields CDR1 GTSNPN and CDR2 SVGIG (reference sequence). Here the CDR3 reads CAWSVRGQFLYGYTF. The DNA for the CDR3 is TGTGCCTGGAGTGTACGGGGACAGTTCCTCTATGGCTACACCTTC.

This chain connects TRBV25-1 to TRBJ2-7, with D possibly matching TRBD2 (5 bases). Deletions cut 4 bases from V and 6 bases from J, with 19 bases between. In germline, CDR1 is MGHDK, CDR2 SYGVNS. CDR3 size: 15 residues. CDR3 region: CASSVRGRTLSEQYF. CDR3 coding DNA: TGTGCCAGCAGTGTAAGAGGCAGGACTCTCTCCGAGCAGTACTTC.

This clone was counted a few times. V gene TRBV4-1 combines with J gene TRBJ2-7, with 12 nucleotides matching TRBD2. Germline CDR1 MGHRA, CDR2 YSYEKL. The CDR3 has 19 residues. The ends lost 0 bases at V and 2 bases at J; junction bases unmatched: 11. The CDR3 here is CASSQDLPSGRVVTYEQYF. In DNA form, the CDR3 reads TGCGCCAGCAGCCAAGATCTACCTAGCGGGAGGGTGGTAACCTACGAGCAGTACTTC.

The chain's CDR3 is CASKTYREGQETQYF. In nucleotides, the CDR3 is TGTGCCAGCAAAACTTACAGGGAGGGGCAAGAGACCCAGTACTTC. This chain joins TRBV27 and TRBJ2-5; possibly TRBD2 for D (7 bases). Germline V gene data show CDR1 as MNHEY and CDR2 as SMNVEV (reference sequence). V lost 7 bases and J 2 bases, leaving 17 bases between the germline ends. CDR3 length: 15 amino acids.

The rearrangement uses TRBV9 and TRBJ2-7, with TRBD2 matching 7 bases. J lost 4 bases, V lost 4 bases, and 8 bases had no gene match. The CDR3 runs to 14 residues. Germline-derived CDR1 and CDR2 are SGDLS and YYNGEE. CDR3 amino acids: CASSPRGREYEQYF. The CDR3 nucleotides read TGTGCCAGCAGCCCCCGGGGGAGGGAGTACGAGCAGTACTTC.

The rearrangement joins TRBV28 to TRBJ1-6; D is unclear. Trimming cost V 3 bases and J 7 bases, with 10 bases left between them. From germline, CDR1 is MDHEN and CDR2 SYDVKM. The CDR3 runs 14 residues. CDR3 sequence: CASSFSGWNSPLHF. The CDR3 coding sequence is TGTGCCAGCAGTTTCTCAGGATGGAATTCACCCCTCCACTTT. The full variable domain, completed using reference TRBV28 and TRBJ1-6, is DVKVTQSSRYLVKRTGEKVFLECVQDMDHENMFWYRQDPGLGLRLIYFSYDVKMKEKGDIPEGYSVSREKKERFSLILESASTNQTSMYLCASSFSGWNSPLHFGNGTRLTVT.

The chain combines TRBV6-1 with TRBJ2-6, with no clear D. The V end was cut by 7 bases, the J end by 5 bases, with 9 bases between. Looked up from germline, CDR1 is MNHNS and CDR2 is SASEGT. This CDR3 is 13 amino acids long. The CDR3: CASMLDWANVLTF. In DNA form, the CDR3 reads TGTGCCAGCATGTTAGACTGGGCCAACGTCCTGACTTTC.

The gene calls are TRBV19 and TRBJ2-3; TRBD1 agrees at 7 bases. CDR1 is LNHDA, CDR2 SQIVND, per germline (reference sequence). CDR3 length: 12 residues. Trimming at V came to 10 bases and at J to 3 bases, leaving 4 bases not matched to a gene. In nucleotides, the CDR3 is TGTGCCACCGGACAGGTAACAGATACGCAGTATTTT. This sequence encodes CATGQVTDTQYF.

The chain couples TRBV11-3 to TRBJ2-7; the D is unclear. This CDR3 region has 16 residues. Germline lookup yields CDR1 SGHNT and CDR2 YENEEA. V was pared by 0 bases and J by 2 bases, with 14 bases between. CDR3 nucleotide sequence: TGTGCCAGCAGCTTAGACCCAAGACATCTTACCTACGAGCAGTACTTC. Amino acid sequence: CASSLDPRHLTYEQYF.

The chain couples TRBV5-1 to TRBJ1-2; D not certain. V lost 4 bases and J 4 bases, leaving 11 bases between the germline ends. CDR3 length: 13 amino acids. The germline V gene has CDR1 SGHRS and CDR2 YFSETQ. CDR3 sequence: CASSPEVGYGYTF. CDR3 coding DNA: TGCGCCAGCAGCCCTGAGGTTGGCTATGGCTACACCTTC.

The chain has TRBV5-4 and TRBJ2-1; TRBD2 matches at 8 bases. The length of the CDR3 is 15 residues. Unmatched junction bases numbered 9, after V lost 0 bases and J lost 10 bases. Germline V gives CDR1 SGHNT, CDR2 YYREEE (reference sequence). The CDR3 sequence: CASSLAPGGPWEQFF. The CDR3 nucleotides are TGTGCCAGCAGCTTGGCCCCGGGAGGGCCCTGGGAGCAGTTCTTC.

The V and J genes are TRBV27 and TRBJ2-7; 7 bases map to TRBD2. In germline, CDR1 is MNHEY, CDR2 SMNVEV (reference sequence). This CDR3 spans 15 amino acids. With 7 bases clipped from V and 2 bases from J, the junction kept 11 bases outside the gene matches. In DNA, the CDR3 is TGTGCCAGCACCGCGTTGCGGGAGCTACCCTACGAGCAGTACTTC. Its protein is CASTALRELPYEQYF.

V and J are TRBV27 and TRBJ2-7, with 10 bases aligning to TRBD1. V lost 6 bases and J lost 3; bases outside the gene matches: 8. The CDR3 is 15 residues long. The germline gives CDR1 MNHEY, CDR2 SMNVEV (reference sequence). CDR3 protein: CASRVRQGAFYEQYF. CDR3 DNA sequence: TGTGCCAGCAGGGTAAGACAGGGGGCATTCTACGAGCAGTACTTC.

This chain joins TRBV28 and TRBJ1-2, with TRBD1 as a possible D gene (6 bases). CDR1 is MDHEN, CDR2 SYDVKM, per germline. The CDR3 has 13 residues. Trimming shortened V by 8 bases and J by 2 bases, and 12 bases separated the two germline ends. The DNA for the CDR3 is TGTGCCAGCCGGGACAACCCGAACTATGGCTACACCTTC. Translating it yields CASRDNPNYGYTF.

The rearrangement uses TRBV19 and TRBJ1-2; perhaps TRBD1 as D (5 bases). CDR3 length equals 17 residues. The germline V and J ends were trimmed by 2 bases and 0 bases, with 16 bases remaining between them. Per the germline V gene, CDR1 is LNHDA and CDR2 is SQIVND (reference sequence). The CDR3 coding sequence is TGTGCCAGTAGTATATCTCGGTTCTCCAGGGCTAACTATGGCTACACCTTC. This sequence encodes CASSISRFSRANYGYTF.